Reported below is one T cell receptor (beta chain). The data belong to a study of shared T cell receptors in the human thymus. The V gene's germline CDR1 is MNHEY and CDR2 SMNVEV (reference sequence). The junction had 7 bases not matched to a gene; V was cut back by 1 base and J by 6 bases. The CDR3 extends over 15 amino acids. Measured with immunoSEQ multiplex PCR; TCRdb has only the in-frame clones, and not every one. The sample contains hundreds of thousands of clones, around nine tenths of which appear only once. These data also featured in a second study, about human thymus T cells. This second report adds: Corrective cardiac operations yielded the resected thymus tissue. Related studies found that unrelated individuals share highly overlapping thymic repertoires.

The receptor comes from a boy under two years old with a congenital heart defect. J is TRBJ2-7 and V is TRBV27, with 9 bases fitting TRBD2. The specimen sequenced was thymocytes. CDR3 coding DNA: TGTGCCAGCAGTTTATTCGCGGGAGGGCCGGGCGAGCAGTACTTC. This gives the protein CASSLFAGGPGEQYF.